This T cell receptor (beta chain) originates from a study of T cells after yellow fever vaccination. Study outcomes and limitations: Most clones from primary vaccination resurfaced after the booster (around 95% CD4, less than 90% CD8). Though weaker, the secondary response peaked faster, on day 5 versus 15.

V lost 5 bases and J lost 8, with 19 bases in between. This CDR3 comprises 15 residues. Generation of TCR cDNA used 5'RACE template switching (which added a universal primer site and UMIs). TCRdb re-called the 5' RACE reads with MiXCR, one entry per CDR3 protein. The top ten hold 35% to 40% of the sample, which has 150,000 to 200,000 distinct CDR3 sequences, 9.3% seen once. The table lists this clonotype with a few counts. Its matching antigen is unknown. Material: CD8+ T cells sorted from PBMCs, obtained 45 days after the yellow fever booster vaccination. The sequence came from a man between 18 and 29 years old who received the YFV17D yellow fever vaccine. The chain employs TRBV12-3 or TRBV12-4 and TRBJ2-1; no clear D gene. CDR3 bases: TGTGCCAGCAGTGACCTCGGGCCCGGTGTTGATGAGCAGTTCTTC. Encoded protein: CASSDLGPGVDEQFF.